The sequence of this T cell receptor beta chain was determined in a study of cytomegalovirus exposure and HLA in healthy donors. Background on the study: In a previous analysis, more than 90 million unique TCR beta sequences were found from roughly 180 million T cells. Genotyping showed approximately 81% of almost 400 donors falling in the Caucasian-associated ancestry cluster.

This PCR relied on a set of 60 Vbeta primers and 13 Jbeta primers. Generated by immunoSEQ multiplex PCR, the TCRdb table keeps only in-frame clones and is missing some. Here the sample spans fewer than 150,000 clones, 60% to 85% being singletons. This CDR3 contains 14 residues. Germline values: CDR1 SGHAT, CDR2 FQDESV (reference sequence). V was clipped by 5 bases and J by 4 bases, with 14 bases between them. The chain links TRBV11-1 to TRBJ1-2, with no clear D. What was sequenced was PBMCs. This TCR derives from a male donor in good health and CMV-seronegative. CDR3 sequence: CASSLDGESYGYTF. As DNA, the CDR3 is TGTGCCAGCAGCCTAGACGGGGAATCCTATGGCTACACCTTC.